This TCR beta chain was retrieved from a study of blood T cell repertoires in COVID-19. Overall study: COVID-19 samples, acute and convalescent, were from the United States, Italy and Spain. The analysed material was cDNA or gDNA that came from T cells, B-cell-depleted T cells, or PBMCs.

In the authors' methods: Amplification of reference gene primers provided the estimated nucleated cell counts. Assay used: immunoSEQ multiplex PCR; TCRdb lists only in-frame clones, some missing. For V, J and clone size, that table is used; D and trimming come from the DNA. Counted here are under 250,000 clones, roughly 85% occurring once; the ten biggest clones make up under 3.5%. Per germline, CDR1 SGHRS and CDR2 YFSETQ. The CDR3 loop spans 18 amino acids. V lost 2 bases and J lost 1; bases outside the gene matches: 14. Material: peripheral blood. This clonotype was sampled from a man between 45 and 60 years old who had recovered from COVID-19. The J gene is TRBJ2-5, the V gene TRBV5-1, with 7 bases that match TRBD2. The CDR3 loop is CASSFWAGVPGAQETQYF. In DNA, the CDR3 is TGCGCCAGCAGCTTCTGGGCGGGAGTCCCCGGGGCCCAAGAGACCCAGTACTTC.